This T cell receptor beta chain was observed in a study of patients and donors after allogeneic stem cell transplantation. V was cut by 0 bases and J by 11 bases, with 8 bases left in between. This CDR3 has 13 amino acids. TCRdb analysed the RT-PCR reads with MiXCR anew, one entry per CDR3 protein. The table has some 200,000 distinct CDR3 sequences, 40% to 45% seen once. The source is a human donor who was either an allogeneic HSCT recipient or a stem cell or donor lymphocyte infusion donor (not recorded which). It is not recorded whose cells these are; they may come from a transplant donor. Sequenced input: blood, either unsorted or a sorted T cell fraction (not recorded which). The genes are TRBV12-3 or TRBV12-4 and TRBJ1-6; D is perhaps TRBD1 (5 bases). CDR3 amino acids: CASSLAQGTPLHF. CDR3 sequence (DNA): TGTGCCAGCAGTTTAGCCCAGGGTACACCCCTCCACTTT.